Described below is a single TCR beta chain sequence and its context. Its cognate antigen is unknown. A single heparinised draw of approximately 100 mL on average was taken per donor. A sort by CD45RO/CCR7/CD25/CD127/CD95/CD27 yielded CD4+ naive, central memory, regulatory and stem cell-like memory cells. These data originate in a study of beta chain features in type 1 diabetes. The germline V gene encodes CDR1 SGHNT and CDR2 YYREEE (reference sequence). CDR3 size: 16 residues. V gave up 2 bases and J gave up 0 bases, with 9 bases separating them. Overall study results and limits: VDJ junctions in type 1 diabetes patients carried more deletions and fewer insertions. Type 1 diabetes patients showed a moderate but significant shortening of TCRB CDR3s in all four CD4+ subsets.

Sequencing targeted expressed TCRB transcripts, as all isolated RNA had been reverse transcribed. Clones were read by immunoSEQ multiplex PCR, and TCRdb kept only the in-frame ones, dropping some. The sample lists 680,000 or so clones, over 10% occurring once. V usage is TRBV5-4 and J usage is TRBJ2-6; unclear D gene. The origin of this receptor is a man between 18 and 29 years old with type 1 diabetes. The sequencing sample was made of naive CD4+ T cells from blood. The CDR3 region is CASSLGSSSGANVLTF. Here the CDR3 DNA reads TGTGCCAGCAGCTTAGGCAGTTCCTCTGGGGCCAACGTCCTGACTTTC.